The 9 T cell receptor beta chains below all came from one sample that was sequenced in a study of blood T cell repertoires in COVID-19. Only in-frame clones appear in the TCRdb table, and some are missing; sequencing was by immunoSEQ multiplex PCR. The table shows roughly 290,000 clones, with 80% to 90% occurring only once. The sequenced material came from PBMCs or T cells enriched from blood (not recorded which). The receptors here all came from a man aged 25-40 years who had recovered from COVID-19.

The rearrangement links TRBV4-3 to TRBJ2-2; 9 bases map to TRBD2. Germline V gene sequence: CDR1 LGHNA, CDR2 YSLEER. V shed 0 bases and J 5 bases; nucleotides not matched to a gene: 7. The CDR3 contains 17 residues. The CDR3 coding sequence is TGCGCCAGCAGCCAAGAATGGACTAGCGTTAATACCGGGGAGCTGTTTTTT. Protein product: CASSQEWTSVNTGELFF.

The rearrangement joins TRBV9 to TRBJ1-4, with 11 bases matching TRBD1. This CDR3 is built from 16 residues. V shed 3 bases and J 7 bases; nucleotides not matched to a gene: 8. Germline lookup yields CDR1 SGDLS and CDR2 YYNGEE. CDR3 amino acids: CASSEGQGVDSEKLFF. Here the CDR3 DNA reads TGTGCCAGCAGCGAGGGACAGGGGGTTGACAGTGAAAAACTGTTTTTT.

The sample holds a few counts of this clone. The chain carries TRBV18 and TRBJ2-1, with a weak D call TRBD1 (6 bases). Trimming pared 5 bases from V and 5 bases from J, leaving 10 bases between. Germline CDR1 KGHSH, CDR2 LQKENI. The CDR3 sequence is 13 residues long. In DNA, the CDR3 is TGTGCCAGCTCAGAGGGACACAACAATGAGCAGTTCTTC. Encoded protein: CASSEGHNNEQFF.

Written as DNA, the CDR3 is TGTGCCAGCTCACCCGCCAATGCAGGAATCTACGAGCAGTACTTC. This translates into CASSPANAGIYEQYF. This chain connects TRBV18 to TRBJ2-7; no firm D call. The CDR3 totals 15 residues. CDR1 and CDR2 from the germline V gene are KGHSH and LQKENI. V was shortened by 3 bases and J by 3 bases, with 15 bases between the two germline ends.

This clone was detected only a few times. This chain uses TRBV6-5 with TRBJ1-4, with D unclear. Germline CDR1 is MNHEY and CDR2 is SVGAGI. The CDR3 sequence is 12 residues long. With 8 bases removed from V and 5 bases from J, the gap between germline ends came to 9 bases. The CDR3 sequence is CASLGWNEKLFF. The CDR3 nucleotides read TGTGCCAGCCTGGGCTGGAATGAAAAACTGTTTTTT.

The CDR3 sequence: CASSYLQGNDEQYF. CDR3 nucleotides: TGTGCCAGCAGTTACTTGCAGGGAAACGACGAGCAGTACTTC. The chain carries TRBV6-5 and TRBJ2-7; D is perhaps TRBD1 (5 bases). Germline V lookup: CDR1 MNHEY, CDR2 SVGAGI. The CDR3 consists of 14 residues. V gave up 1 base and J gave up 5 bases, with 12 bases separating them.

V gene TRBV27 combines with J gene TRBJ2-2, with 13 bases lining up with TRBD2. Germline CDR1 MNHEY, CDR2 SMNVEV (reference sequence). The length of the CDR3 is 20 residues. V lost 6 bases, J lost 5 bases, and 18 bases stayed unmatched. The CDR3 region is CASSRKGRLAGGLSTGELFF. CDR3 DNA sequence: TGTGCCAGCAGCCGAAAGGGGAGACTAGCGGGGGGCCTATCTACCGGGGAGCTGTTTTTT.

V gene TRBV6-5 combines with J gene TRBJ2-7, with 9 bases aligning to TRBD1. CDR3 size: 15 residues. The J segment lost 3 bases and the V segment lost 6 bases, leaving 9 bases of the junction unmatched. Per germline, CDR1 MNHEY and CDR2 SVGAGI. The CDR3 spells CASSLAGTGIYEQYF. DNA of the CDR3: TGTGCCAGCAGCCTAGCAGGGACAGGGATCTACGAGCAGTACTTC.

This clone was counted once. The rearrangement uses TRBV6-5 and TRBJ2-3, with 10 bases identical to TRBD2. CDR1 MNHEY and CDR2 SVGAGI come from the germline V gene. Germline trimming cut 6 bases from V and 5 bases from J; bases unmatched to any gene: 5. There are 14 residues in the CDR3. DNA for the CDR3: TGTGCCAGCAGGGAGCGGGGGGGGATAGATACGCAGTATTTT. It specifies CASRERGGIDTQYF.